This TCR beta chain was recovered during a study of Ad26.COV2.S vaccination and SARS-CoV-2 variants. Trimming shortened V by 3 bases and J by 5 bases, and 17 bases separated the two germline ends. Per the germline V gene, CDR1 is MNHEY and CDR2 is SVGAGI. The CDR3 has 15 amino acids. The repertoire was sequenced with immunoSEQ multiplex PCR; TCRdb's copy has only in-frame clones and lacks some. The sample contains 380,000 or so clones, about 83% of which appear only once. Sample treatment: 15 to 20 received Ad26.COV2.S at low or high dose, single or two shots; about 5 received placebo; per-sample allocation not given. Sampling took place 63 days after the first vaccine or placebo injection. Study-wide results and caveats: Reportedly, after vaccination the spike-specific CD8+ and CD4+ T cell responses displayed substantial breadth.

This clone has ten or more counts. Its antigen is undetermined. This specimen consisted of peripheral blood, obtained in a trial of Ad26.COV2.S vaccine versus placebo. The sequence derives from a person aged 18-60 years who received the Ad26.COV2.S COVID-19 vaccine or a placebo. The V gene is TRBV6-5, the J gene TRBJ2-7; D is perhaps TRBD1 or TRBD2 (6 bases each). The CDR3 nucleotides read TGTGCCAGCAGTTATAGGGGGGAGTTACGGGACGAGCAGTACTTC. Its protein is CASSYRGELRDEQYF.